The 25 T cell receptor beta chains below were found in one sample sequenced in a study of follicular helper T cells after annual influenza vaccination. Time point meaning: 2014-2015 season, 7 days after vaccination. Libraries were prepared by immunoSEQ multiplex PCR; TCRdb keeps only in-frame clonotypes and omits some of them. The data show several thousand clones, around 80% seen once. This material consisted of CXCR5+ CD38- circulating T follicular helper cells from blood, taken 7 days after influenza vaccination. Subset defined: circulating Tfh, non-naive CD4+CXCR5+PD-1+ (ICOS+CD38+ or ICOS-CD38-). The receptors were gathered from an adult who received the influenza vaccine.

This clone was picked up one time. The genes are TRBV10-2 and TRBJ1-4; a possible D gene is TRBD1 (5 bases). Germline CDR1 WSHSY, CDR2 SAAADI. Between the trimmed V and J ends, which lost 3 bases and 0 bases, there was a span of 11 bases. This CDR3 has 16 amino acids. The CDR3 sequence: CASSDPGLATNEKLFF. The CDR3 DNA reads as TGCGCCAGCAGTGATCCGGGACTTGCAACTAATGAAAAACTGTTTTTT.

This chain joins TRBV29-1 and TRBJ1-2; a weak D match, TRBD1 (5 bases). This CDR3 comprises 12 residues. Trimming cost V 6 bases and J 6 bases, with 14 bases left between them. Germline CDR1 reads SQVTM; CDR2 reads ANQGSEA. In DNA form, the CDR3 reads TGCAGCGTCCCCAGGGAGGAGCATGGCTACACCTTC. This sequence encodes CSVPREEHGYTF.

This chain joins TRBV18 and TRBJ2-5; maybe TRBD2 (6 bases). V was clipped by 5 bases and J by 0 bases, with 7 bases between them. Germline V gives CDR1 KGHSH, CDR2 LQKENI. CDR3 length: 13 residues. The CDR3 DNA reads TGTGCCAGCTCAGGGGAGGACCAAGAGACCCAGTACTTC. Amino acids: CASSGEDQETQYF.

The rearrangement uses TRBV2 and TRBJ2-1; 13 nucleotides match TRBD2. The junction had 4 bases not matched to a gene; V was cut back by 4 bases and J by 4 bases. This CDR3 spans 16 amino acids. Germline loops: CDR1 SNHLY, CDR2 FYNNEI. CDR3 in amino acids: CASSGGLAGPYNEQFF. The CDR3 nucleotides are TGTGCCAGCAGTGGGGGACTAGCGGGGCCATACAATGAGCAGTTCTTC.

CDR3 in amino acids: CASKDVSTDTQYF. The DNA of the CDR3 is TGTGCCAGCAAGGACGTTAGCACAGATACGCAGTATTTT. The gene calls are TRBV6-1 and TRBJ2-3; no reliable D call. Trimming removed 7 bases at V and 0 bases at J, with 8 bases between. CDR3 length equals 13 residues. Germline V gives CDR1 MNHNS, CDR2 SASEGT.

This clone was counted once. The chain employs TRBV13 and TRBJ2-1; 8 nucleotides line up with TRBD2. CDR1 and CDR2 from the germline V gene are PRHDT and FYEKMQ (reference sequence). There are 17 residues in the CDR3. J lost 0 bases, V lost 5 bases, and 9 bases had no gene match. CDR3 coding DNA: TGTGCCAGCAGCATAGTCACGGGAGGGAGCTCCTACAATGAGCAGTTCTTC. This translates into CASSIVTGGSSYNEQFF.

The CDR3: CSAKRGQETQYF. The CDR3 DNA follows: TGCAGCGCCAAAAGAGGGCAAGAGACCCAGTACTTC. The chain is built from TRBV29-1 and TRBJ2-5; D perhaps matches TRBD2 (5 bases). Germline lookup yields CDR1 SQVTM and CDR2 ANQGSEA. The CDR3 has 12 residues. V gave up 7 bases and J gave up 2 bases, with 11 bases separating them. The full variable domain, with the rest looked up from reference TRBV29-1 and TRBJ2-5, is SAVISQKPSRDICQRGTSLTIQCQVDSQVTMMFWYRQQPGQSLTLIATANQGSEATYESGFVIDKFPISRPNLTFSTLTVSNMSPEDSSIYLCSAKRGQETQYFGPGTRLLVL.

This clone was found once. The rearrangement uses TRBV7-2 and TRBJ2-2; 8 bases fit TRBD1. Germline values: CDR1 SGHTA, CDR2 FQGNSA. This CDR3 has 16 amino acids. V was clipped by 5 bases and J by 0 bases; unmatched bases: 5. The CDR3 loop reads CASSPPGQANTGELFF. Written as DNA, the CDR3 is TGTGCCAGCAGCCCTCCGGGACAGGCGAACACCGGGGAGCTGTTTTTT.

The chain links TRBV14 to TRBJ2-5, with D unresolved. This CDR3 comprises 13 residues. Germline CDR1 is SGHDN and CDR2 is FVKESK. V was cut by 4 bases and J by 1 base, with 7 bases left in between. The CDR3 region is CASSRTVQETQYF. The CDR3 DNA is TGTGCCAGCAGCCGCACTGTCCAAGAGACCCAGTACTTC.

V and J are TRBV9 and TRBJ2-3, with D perhaps given as TRBD1 or TRBD2 (5 bases each). Germline values: CDR1 SGDLS, CDR2 YYNGEE. V was shortened by 4 bases and J by 4 bases, with 16 bases between the two germline ends. CDR3 length: 15 residues. The CDR3 reads CASSIRDGQADTQYF. The DNA of the CDR3 is TGTGCCAGCAGCATCCGGGACGGCCAAGCAGATACGCAGTATTTT. The full variable domain, its missing parts supplied by reference TRBV9 and TRBJ2-3, is DSGVTQTPKHLITATGQRVTLRCSPRSGDLSVYWYQQSLDQGLQFLIQYYNGEERAKGNILERFSAQQFPDLHSELNLSSLELGDSALYFCASSIRDGQADTQYFGPGTRLTVL.

This clone was seen more than once but under ten times. V is TRBV5-1 and J is TRBJ1-2; D is possibly TRBD1 (6 bases). Germline CDR1 is SGHRS and CDR2 is YFSETQ. V lost 1 base, J lost 2 bases, and 12 bases lay in between. CDR3 length: 15 amino acids. The CDR3 loop is CASSLTGTVNYGYTF. The CDR3 nucleotides read TGCGCCAGCAGCTTGACAGGGACGGTCAACTATGGCTACACCTTC.

This chain joins TRBV7-2 and TRBJ2-3; perhaps TRBD2 as D (6 bases). Trimming shortened V by 5 bases and J by 3 bases, and 18 bases separated the two germline ends. Germline assignment: CDR1 SGHTA and CDR2 FQGNSA. CDR3 length equals 16 residues. The CDR3 protein is CASSRGGGGSTDTQYF. In DNA, the CDR3 is TGTGCCAGCAGCCGCGGAGGTGGGGGGAGTACAGATACGCAGTATTTT.

This clone appeared a few times. This chain links TRBV18 with TRBJ2-2; weak D call: TRBD1 (5 bases). V lost 2 bases and J 7 bases, leaving 17 bases between the germline ends. The germline gives CDR1 KGHSH, CDR2 LQKENI. The CDR3 contains 16 residues. The CDR3 is CASSPYIPRADGELFF. The CDR3 coding sequence is TGTGCCAGCTCACCATATATTCCCAGGGCGGACGGGGAGCTGTTTTTT.

This chain connects TRBV4-3 to TRBJ1-4, with D possibly matching TRBD1 (6 bases). Trimming shortened V by 0 bases and J by 0 bases, and 14 bases separated the two germline ends. CDR3 length: 18 residues. CDR1 and CDR2 (germline): LGHNA, YSLEER. The CDR3 DNA is TGCGCCAGCAGCCAAGAAGGGACATTGGGGGCAACTAATGAAAAACTGTTTTTT. As protein: CASSQEGTLGATNEKLFF.

This clone appeared a single time. The chain couples TRBV20-1 to TRBJ2-3, with a tentative D call TRBD1 (6 bases). The germline CDR1 and CDR2 sequences are DFQATT and SNEGSKA (reference sequence). The CDR3 loop spans 11 amino acids. V was trimmed by 2 bases and J by 6 bases, leaving 6 bases between them. The CDR3: CSARQGDTQYF. CDR3 sequence (DNA): TGCAGTGCTAGACAGGGGGATACGCAGTATTTT.

The V and J genes are TRBV6-5 and TRBJ1-3; TRBD1 agrees at 7 bases. CDR1 and CDR2 (germline): MNHEY, SVGAGI. The length of the CDR3 is 14 residues. Germline trimming cut 4 bases from V and 2 bases from J; bases unmatched to any gene: 2. CDR3 coding DNA: TGTGCCAGCAGTTCGACAGGGACTGGAAACACCATATATTTT. Amino acids: CASSSTGTGNTIYF.

This sequence joins TRBV7-9 and TRBJ1-2, with D unclear. The CDR3 sequence is 13 residues long. Per germline, CDR1 SEHNR and CDR2 FQNEAQ (reference sequence). The V and J ends lost 3 bases and 2 bases respectively, with 7 bases between them. The CDR3 nucleotides are TGTGCCAGCAGCTTGCCAAAAAACTATGGCTACACCTTC. It is translated as CASSLPKNYGYTF.

The rearrangement links TRBV19 to TRBJ1-1; D is ambiguous. Germline V CDR1 and CDR2: LNHDA, SQIVND (reference sequence). The CDR3 is 15 residues long. Trimming removed 7 bases at V and 0 bases at J, with 15 bases between. CDR3 sequence: CASTPPSPMNTEAFF. The CDR3 DNA is TGTGCCAGTACCCCACCTTCGCCCATGAACACTGAAGCTTTCTTT.

The V gene is TRBV5-4, the J gene TRBJ2-5; 8 nucleotides line up with TRBD2. Germline V gene sequence: CDR1 SGHNT, CDR2 YYREEE (reference sequence). CDR3 length equals 15 residues. The trim removed 1 base at V and 2 bases at J, leaving 4 bases unmatched. The CDR3 DNA is TGTGCCAGCAGCTTGTACCCTAGCGGGCAAGAGACCCAGTACTTC. This encodes CASSLYPSGQETQYF.

This clone was seen only a few times. This chain uses TRBV7-9 with TRBJ1-2, with D unresolved. CDR1 SEHNR and CDR2 FQNEAQ come from the germline V gene (reference sequence). Trimming stripped 5 bases from V and 8 bases from J, with 12 bases between. This CDR3 comprises 12 residues. CDR3 in DNA: TGTGCCAGCAGCCCACCTTTGGGAGGCTACACCTTC. Its protein product is CASSPPLGGYTF.

V is TRBV5-4 and J is TRBJ2-1; D is ambiguous. The CDR3 sequence is 14 residues long. The V gene lost 0 bases and the J gene lost 10 bases, with 14 bases spanning the gap. CDR1 is SGHNT, CDR2 YYREEE, per germline (reference sequence). The CDR3 DNA reads as TGTGCCAGCAGCTTGGATTTTACAGCAAGGGAGCAGTTCTTC. Translated: CASSLDFTAREQFF.

DNA of the CDR3: TGTGCCAGCAGCTTTTCGGGACAGAGCACAGATACGCAGTATTTT. This codes for CASSFSGQSTDTQYF. This sequence joins TRBV11-2 and TRBJ2-3; TRBD1 aligns across 7 bases. Germline V gene sequence: CDR1 SGHAT, CDR2 FQNNGV. CDR3 size: 15 residues. Trimming cost V 3 bases and J 0 bases; bases outside gene matches: 3.

The chain has TRBV18 and TRBJ1-2, with 8 positions matching TRBD1. Germline CDR1 KGHSH, CDR2 LQKENI. With V trimmed by 2 bases and J by 4 bases, 15 bases remained unmatched. The CDR3 consists of 18 residues. CDR3 coding DNA: TGTGCCAGCTCACCATTCGGACAGGGATCGGGGTTTGGCTATGGCTACACCTTC. This encodes CASSPFGQGSGFGYGYTF.

The table lists this clone with a few counts. The chain recombines TRBV6-1 with TRBJ2-7; TRBD2 is a possible D gene (5 bases). V lost 6 bases to trimming and J lost 2 bases, with 14 bases between them. The CDR3 has 14 amino acids. Germline CDR1 MNHNS, CDR2 SASEGT. The CDR3 sequence: CASRQTDFTYEQYF. DNA of the CDR3: TGTGCCAGCAGACAGACGGACTTTACCTACGAGCAGTACTTC.

The rearrangement uses TRBV5-1 and TRBJ2-5; the D is unclear. V was pared by 3 bases and J by 1 base, with 13 bases between. The germline CDR1 and CDR2 sequences are SGHRS and YFSETQ. The CDR3 consists of 15 residues. This chain's CDR3 is CASSSVWQPQETQYF. Here the CDR3 DNA reads TGCGCCAGCAGCTCTGTTTGGCAGCCCCAAGAGACCCAGTACTTC. Full variable domain (remainder filled in from reference TRBV5-1 and TRBJ2-5): KAGVTQTPRYLIKTRGQQVTLSCSPISGHRSVSWYQQTPGQGLQFLFEYFSETQRNKGNFPGRFSGRQFSNSRSEMNVSTLELGDSALYLCASSSVWQPQETQYFGPGTRLLVL.